These T cell receptor beta chains were read from a single sample in a study of PD-L1 blockade in urothelial cancer. The assay was immunoSEQ multiplex PCR, and TCRdb's table has in-frame clones only and misses some. Among about 88,000 clones listed, approximately 90% were seen once. Sequenced material: PBMCs, taken around atezolizumab (anti-PD-L1) treatment. The receptors stem from a man aged 55 to 70 with urothelial cancer. Each CDR3 is given with its conserved first and last residue. The D gene is left open where the match is weak. The size field is filled for only some rows; it gives once, few, many or a size class.

V gene	J gene	clone size	D gene	CDR3 DNA	CDR3 protein
TRBV25-1	TRBJ2-5	NA	TRBD1	TGTGCCAGCGGACAGGGTGCGTGGGAGACCCAGTACTTC	CASGQGAWETQYF
TRBV19	TRBJ1-1	NA	TRBD1	TGTGCCAGTAAAATGGGGACAGGGTCCATGAACACTGAAGCTTTCTTT	CASKMGTGSMNTEAFF
TRBV5-1	TRBJ2-1	NA	TRBD2	TGCGCCAGCAGCCCGACTAGCGGGAGGGCCAGGGAGCAGTTCTTC	CASSPTSGRAREQFF
TRBV5-5	TRBJ1-5	NA	TRBD1	TGTGCCAGCAGCTGGGGACAGGGCGTCAATCAGCCCCAGCATTTT	CASSWGQGVNQPQHF
TRBV30	TRBJ1-3	NA	TRBD1	TGTGCCTACACAGGGGGAAATGGAAACACCATATATTTT	CAYTGGNGNTIYF
TRBV4-1	TRBJ2-1	once	TRBD2	TGCGCCAGCAGAGATAGCGGGGGCCCTGGGGAGCAGTTCTTC	CASRDSGGPGEQFF
TRBV7-9	TRBJ2-7	NA	TRBD2	TGTGCCAGCAGCTTAGCGACGGGGACTAGCGGTTACGAGCAGTACTTC	CASSLATGTSGYEQYF
TRBV6-1	TRBJ1-2	few	NA	TGTGCCAGCACTACCGGGACTTTGAACTATGGCTACACCTTC	CASTTGTLNYGYTF
TRBV5-6	TRBJ1-2	NA	TRBD1	TGTGCCAGCAGCTCCCGGGACAGAGGTATCTATGGCTACACCTTC	CASSSRDRGIYGYTF
TRBV18	TRBJ2-3	NA	NA	TGTGCCAGCTCACCACCGGGGGCCAGCACAGATACGCAGTATTTT	CASSPPGASTDTQYF
TRBV5-4	TRBJ2-7	NA	TRBD2	TGTGCCAGCAGCTTGTGGGGGGGCTCCTACGAGCAGTACTTC	CASSLWGGSYEQYF
TRBV9	TRBJ1-1	NA	NA	TGTGCCAGCAGCGTACAGACAGACACTGAAGCTTTCTTT	CASSVQTDTEAFF
TRBV2	TRBJ2-5	NA	TRBD1	TGTGCCAGCGGGGGGACAGGGGGCGCGGAGACCCAGTACTTC	CASGGTGGAETQYF
TRBV4-3	TRBJ2-3	NA	NA	TGCGCCAGCAGCCAAGTTCCGGGTGATACGCAGTATTTT	CASSQVPGDTQYF
TRBV6-5	TRBJ2-7	NA	TRBD1	TGTGCCAGCAGAACCGAGACAGGGGGCGCGTGGGAGTACTTC	CASRTETGGAWEYF
TRBV5-1	TRBJ2-5	NA	TRBD2	TGCGCCAGCAGCTTAGGGCGGGGGGTAATCCAAGAGACCCAGTACTTC	CASSLGRGVIQETQYF
TRBV10-2	TRBJ2-3	NA	NA	TGCGCCAGCAACGCGGTTAGCACAGATACGCAGTATTTT	CASNAVSTDTQYF
TRBV6-1	TRBJ2-3	once	NA	TGTGCCAGCTGTAAGGGAGACCGGGATACGCAGTATTTT	CASCKGDRDTQYF
TRBV7-2	TRBJ2-5	NA	NA	TGTGCCAGCAGCTTAGTTGCGTCACAAGAGACCCAGTACTTC	CASSLVASQETQYF
TRBV28	TRBJ2-5	NA	NA	TGTGCCAGCAGTTTAGGGCCGGCCCAAGAGACCCAGTACTTC	CASSLGPAQETQYF
TRBV5-1	TRBJ2-1	NA	TRBD2	TGCGCCAGCAGCTTGTTGGCTAGCGGGAGGGCCTACAATGAGCAGTTCTTC	CASSLLASGRAYNEQFF
TRBV28	TRBJ2-7	once	TRBD1	TGTGCCAGCAGCAGTGCGGGACAGGGTGTCTACGAGCAGTACTTC	CASSSAGQGVYEQYF
TRBV11-2	TRBJ2-1	NA	NA	TGTGCCAGCAGCTTAGACGTTCTTGAGCAGTTCTTC	CASSLDVLEQFF
TRBV5-1	TRBJ2-7	NA	TRBD2	TGCGCCAGCAGCCGTGGACTAGCGGGGGGCGGTGAGGGGGACGAGCAGTACTTC	CASSRGLAGGGEGDEQYF
TRBV10-1	TRBJ2-3	NA	NA	TGCGCCAGCAGTGAGATGTCTAGCACAGATACGCAGTATTTT	CASSEMSSTDTQYF
TRBV7-2	TRBJ2-7	NA	NA	TGTGCCAGCAGCACAGCCGGGACATCCGGCTACGAGCAGTACTTC	CASSTAGTSGYEQYF
TRBV5-8	TRBJ1-2	NA	TRBD1	TGTGCCAGCAGCCCGACGGGACAGGTAGCTAACTATGGCTACACCTTC	CASSPTGQVANYGYTF
TRBV19	TRBJ2-3	once	NA	TGTGCCAGTAGTATATCCCGCCAGCGGGTGAATACGCAGTATTTT	CASSISRQRVNTQYF
TRBV5-1	TRBJ2-1	NA	TRBD2	TGCGCCAGCAGATTGACTAGCGGAAACTCCTACAATGAGCAGTTCTTC	CASRLTSGNSYNEQFF
TRBV28	TRBJ2-1	once	TRBD2	TGTGCCAGCAGTCCTAGCGGGAGGGCCAATGAGCAGTTCTTC	CASSPSGRANEQFF
TRBV9	TRBJ2-3	NA	TRBD2	TGTGCCAGCAGCGTAGTTGGGCTAGCGGGGGGCACAGATACGCAGTATTTT	CASSVVGLAGGTDTQYF
TRBV5-1	TRBJ1-4	NA	TRBD1	TGCGCCAGCAGCTCCGTCACAGGGACAGGCGAAAAACTGTTTTTT	CASSSVTGTGEKLFF
TRBV7-2	TRBJ2-5	NA	TRBD1	TGTGCCAGCAGCCAAGGGGCAGGGGGTGAGACCCAGTACTTC	CASSQGAGGETQYF
TRBV28	TRBJ1-2	NA	NA	TGTGCCAGCAGTTTATTTGGATTAGCGGTTGGCTACACCTTC	CASSLFGLAVGYTF
TRBV5-4	TRBJ2-5	NA	TRBD2	TGTGCCAGCAGCTTGGTGGCTAGCGGGGGCCGTCAAGAGACCCAGTACTTC	CASSLVASGGRQETQYF
TRBV21-1	TRBJ2-7	NA	NA	TGTGCCAGCAGCAAAGACGGTCACTACGAGCAGTACTTC	CASSKDGHYEQYF